Listed below are T cell receptor beta chains from one sample, sequenced in a study of cytomegalovirus exposure and HLA in healthy donors. Sequencing was performed with immunoSEQ multiplex PCR; in TCRdb, only in-frame clones are kept and a portion is missing. The table has some 120,000 clones, around three quarters seen once; the top ten hold 3.5% to 4.5%. The specimen sequenced was PBMCs. These receptors originate from a man aged 30 to 45 in good health and CMV-seropositive. Each CDR3 is given with its conserved first and last residue. The order of the fields is V gene, D gene, J gene, clone size, CDR3 protein, CDR3 DNA. The D gene is left open where the match is weak. Expanded clones are given a class, and other clones once, few, many or no size at all.

v_call: TRBV7-6; d_call: TRBD1; j_call: TRBJ2-1; clone_size: NA; cdr3_aa: CASSLRDRLLYNEQFF; cdr3_nt: TGTGCCAGCAGCTTACGGGACAGGCTACTTTACAATGAGCAGTTCTTC
v_call: TRBV6-6; d_call: NA; j_call: TRBJ1-1; clone_size: NA; cdr3_aa: CASLGQGTEAFF; cdr3_nt: TGTGCCAGTCTGGGCCAGGGCACTGAAGCTTTCTTT
v_call: TRBV7-5; d_call: NA; j_call: TRBJ2-7; clone_size: NA; cdr3_aa: CARTEGQKSSYEQYF; cdr3_nt: TGTGCCAGAACCGAAGGACAGAAGAGCTCCTACGAGCAGTACTTC
v_call: TRBV2; d_call: NA; j_call: TRBJ1-6; clone_size: NA; cdr3_aa: CASRAAGDSPLHF; cdr3_nt: TGTGCCAGCAGGGCCGCCGGGGATTCACCCCTCCACTTT
v_call: TRBV7-2; d_call: TRBD2; j_call: TRBJ2-5; clone_size: NA; cdr3_aa: CASSLGVIAGGQETQYF; cdr3_nt: TGTGCCAGCAGCTTAGGGGTCATAGCGGGGGGACAAGAGACCCAGTACTTC
v_call: TRBV10-3; d_call: NA; j_call: TRBJ2-3; clone_size: NA; cdr3_aa: CAISEAVGDTQYF; cdr3_nt: TGTGCCATCAGTGAGGCGGTAGGTGATACGCAGTATTTT
v_call: TRBV5-4; d_call: NA; j_call: TRBJ1-1; clone_size: NA; cdr3_aa: CASSLDPGFDTEAFF; cdr3_nt: TGTGCCAGCAGCTTGGATCCGGGGTTCGATACTGAAGCTTTCTTT
v_call: TRBV5-1; d_call: TRBD2; j_call: TRBJ2-5; clone_size: NA; cdr3_aa: CASSVGLAGRPRETQYF; cdr3_nt: TGCGCCAGCAGCGTGGGACTAGCGGGGAGGCCCAGGGAGACCCAGTACTTC
v_call: TRBV6-5; d_call: TRBD1; j_call: TRBJ1-1; clone_size: NA; cdr3_aa: CASSNPEWTGEAFF; cdr3_nt: TGTGCCAGCAGTAACCCTGAGTGGACAGGAGAAGCTTTCTTT
v_call: TRBV5-1; d_call: TRBD1; j_call: TRBJ2-7; clone_size: NA; cdr3_aa: CASSLGQGASHEQYF; cdr3_nt: TGCGCCAGCAGCTTGGGACAGGGGGCATCCCACGAGCAGTACTTC
v_call: TRBV18; d_call: NA; j_call: TRBJ1-1; clone_size: NA; cdr3_aa: CASSPPSGLYTEAFF; cdr3_nt: TGTGCCAGCTCACCACCCTCTGGACTTTACACTGAAGCTTTCTTT
v_call: TRBV7-3; d_call: TRBD1; j_call: TRBJ2-5; clone_size: NA; cdr3_aa: CASSPPGGETQYF; cdr3_nt: TGTGCCAGCAGCCCCCCAGGGGGCGAGACCCAGTACTTC
v_call: TRBV9; d_call: NA; j_call: TRBJ1-5; clone_size: NA; cdr3_aa: CASRRRVNQPQHF; cdr3_nt: TGTGCCAGCAGGCGGAGGGTCAATCAGCCCCAGCATTTT
v_call: TRBV16; d_call: TRBD1; j_call: TRBJ1-2; clone_size: NA; cdr3_aa: CASSPKSTGTGDGYTF; cdr3_nt: TGTGCCAGCAGCCCTAAAAGCACCGGGACAGGGGATGGCTACACCTTC
v_call: TRBV2; d_call: TRBD1; j_call: TRBJ2-5; clone_size: NA; cdr3_aa: CASSSTGGKTQYF; cdr3_nt: TGTGCCAGCAGTTCGACAGGGGGTAAGACCCAGTACTTC
v_call: TRBV27; d_call: NA; j_call: TRBJ2-3; clone_size: NA; cdr3_aa: CASSSVWTDTQYF; cdr3_nt: TGTGCCAGCAGTTCGGTTTGGACAGATACGCAGTATTTT
v_call: TRBV28; d_call: NA; j_call: TRBJ1-1; clone_size: once; cdr3_aa: CASSLGQGNTEAFF; cdr3_nt: TGTGCCAGCAGTTTGGGTCAGGGCAACACTGAAGCTTTCTTT
v_call: TRBV27; d_call: NA; j_call: TRBJ1-1; clone_size: NA; cdr3_aa: CASMGGGGTEAFF; cdr3_nt: TGTGCCAGCATGGGGGGAGGGGGCACTGAAGCTTTCTTT
v_call: TRBV29-1; d_call: NA; j_call: TRBJ2-5; clone_size: NA; cdr3_aa: CSVAQGPETQYF; cdr3_nt: TGCAGCGTTGCTCAGGGCCCGGAGACCCAGTACTTC
v_call: TRBV2; d_call: NA; j_call: TRBJ2-5; clone_size: NA; cdr3_aa: CASSQSLGGETQYF; cdr3_nt: TGTGCCAGCAGTCAGTCCCTGGGGGGAGAGACCCAGTACTTC
v_call: TRBV7-2; d_call: NA; j_call: TRBJ1-2; clone_size: NA; cdr3_aa: CASSESRGRDGYTF; cdr3_nt: TGTGCCAGCAGCGAGAGCAGGGGCAGGGATGGCTACACCTTC
v_call: TRBV11-2; d_call: TRBD1; j_call: TRBJ1-6; clone_size: NA; cdr3_aa: CASSARTGRDSPLHF; cdr3_nt: TGTGCCAGCAGCGCCCGGACAGGGCGTGATTCACCCCTCCACTTT
v_call: TRBV21-1; d_call: NA; j_call: TRBJ2-5; clone_size: few; cdr3_aa: CASTSGDVDLETQYF; cdr3_nt: TGTGCCAGCACCTCGGGGGACGTAGATTTGGAGACCCAGTACTTC
v_call: TRBV18; d_call: NA; j_call: TRBJ2-2; clone_size: few; cdr3_aa: CASPGGETGELFF; cdr3_nt: TGTGCCAGCCCCGGCGGGGAAACCGGGGAGCTGTTTTTT
v_call: TRBV4-1; d_call: NA; j_call: TRBJ1-2; clone_size: few; cdr3_aa: CASSQVINRNKEGDYTF; cdr3_nt: TGCGCCAGCAGCCAAGTCATAAACAGGAACAAGGAGGGCGACTACACCTTC
v_call: TRBV5-1; d_call: TRBD2; j_call: TRBJ2-1; clone_size: NA; cdr3_aa: CASSNRLAGEMNEQFF; cdr3_nt: TGCGCCAGCAGCAACCGACTAGCGGGGGAAATGAATGAGCAGTTCTTC
v_call: TRBV14; d_call: NA; j_call: TRBJ2-3; clone_size: NA; cdr3_aa: CASSRRRDQDTQYF; cdr3_nt: TGTGCCAGCAGCCGGCGCAGGGATCAGGATACGCAGTATTTT
v_call: TRBV28; d_call: NA; j_call: TRBJ1-2; clone_size: few; cdr3_aa: CASSPRGYGYTF; cdr3_nt: TGTGCCAGCAGCCCCAGGGGATATGGCTACACCTTC
v_call: TRBV27; d_call: NA; j_call: TRBJ2-5; clone_size: NA; cdr3_aa: CASSLSGRPETQYF; cdr3_nt: TGTGCCAGCAGTTTATCAGGGAGGCCGGAGACCCAGTACTTC
v_call: TRBV7-3; d_call: TRBD1; j_call: TRBJ1-2; clone_size: few; cdr3_aa: CASGGTGGGYTF; cdr3_nt: TGTGCCAGCGGGGGGACAGGGGGCGGCTACACCTTC